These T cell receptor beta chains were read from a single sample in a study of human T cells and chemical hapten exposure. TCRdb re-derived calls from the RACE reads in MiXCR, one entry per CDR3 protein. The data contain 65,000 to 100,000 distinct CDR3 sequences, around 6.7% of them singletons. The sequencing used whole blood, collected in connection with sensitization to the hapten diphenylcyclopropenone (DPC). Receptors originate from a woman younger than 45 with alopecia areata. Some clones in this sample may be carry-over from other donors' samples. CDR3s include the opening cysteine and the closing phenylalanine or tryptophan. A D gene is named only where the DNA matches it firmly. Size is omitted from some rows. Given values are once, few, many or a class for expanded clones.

CDR3 DNA: TGTGCCAGCAGACTCGGACTAGCGAGGACCTACAATGAGCAGTTCTTC
CDR3 protein: CASRLGLARTYNEQFF
V gene: TRBV6-6
clone size: many
J gene: TRBJ2-1
D gene: TRBD2

CDR3 DNA: TGCGCCAGCAGCGTTACAGGGGGCCAAGAGACCCAGTACTTC
CDR3 protein: CASSVTGGQETQYF
V gene: TRBV5-1
clone size: NA
J gene: TRBJ2-5
D gene: TRBD1

CDR3 DNA: TGTGCCAGCTCACCGGTTCCGGCTCAGCCCCAGCATTTT
CDR3 protein: CASSPVPAQPQHF
V gene: TRBV18
clone size: few
J gene: TRBJ1-5
D gene: NA

CDR3 DNA: TGTGCCAGCAGCCAAGCCGGGACAGGGTCTTCACCCCTCCACTTT
CDR3 protein: CASSQAGTGSSPLHF
V gene: TRBV4-2
clone size: many
J gene: TRBJ1-6
D gene: TRBD1

CDR3 DNA: TGTGCCAGCAGCCAATTAGACAGGACCTACGAGCAGTACTTC
CDR3 protein: CASSQLDRTYEQYF
V gene: TRBV16
clone size: few
J gene: TRBJ2-7
D gene: NA

CDR3 DNA: TGTGCCTGGAGTGTGGGGGGACAGCGTCAAGCTTTCTTT
CDR3 protein: CAWSVGGQRQAFF
V gene: TRBV30
clone size: few
J gene: TRBJ1-1
D gene: TRBD1

CDR3 DNA: TGTGCCAGCAGCCAAGACAAGGATCAGCCCCAGCATTTT
CDR3 protein: CASSQDKDQPQHF
V gene: TRBV4-2
clone size: few
J gene: TRBJ1-5
D gene: NA

CDR3 DNA: TGTGCTAGCAGCGCGCAGGGGCCCCCGGAGACCCAGTACTTC
CDR3 protein: CASSAQGPPETQYF
V gene: TRBV7-7
clone size: many
J gene: TRBJ2-5
D gene: NA

CDR3 DNA: TGTGCCAGCAGCCAAGGGACAGGGGTATTAGGCAATCAGCCCCAGCATTTT
CDR3 protein: CASSQGTGVLGNQPQHF
V gene: TRBV3-1
clone size: NA
J gene: TRBJ1-5
D gene: TRBD1

CDR3 DNA: TGTGCCATCAGTGAAATTCCTAGCGGGGGGGCCTGGGATACGCAGTATTTT
CDR3 protein: CAISEIPSGGAWDTQYF
V gene: TRBV10-3
clone size: many
J gene: TRBJ2-3
D gene: TRBD2

CDR3 DNA: TGCGCCAGCAGCTTGGACCCTAGCGGGGGCGGAGATACGCAGTATTTT
CDR3 protein: CASSLDPSGGGDTQYF
V gene: TRBV5-1
clone size: NA
J gene: TRBJ2-3
D gene: TRBD2

CDR3 DNA: TGCAGTGCTAGTCGTTTTAGCGGGGGGAACAATGAGCAGTTCTTC
CDR3 protein: CSASRFSGGNNEQFF
V gene: TRBV20-1
clone size: NA
J gene: TRBJ2-1
D gene: TRBD2

CDR3 DNA: TGCAGTGCCGCCGACAGGGCTGGTGACGAGCAGTACTTC
CDR3 protein: CSAADRAGDEQYF
V gene: TRBV20-1
clone size: many
J gene: TRBJ2-7
D gene: TRBD1

CDR3 DNA: TGTGCCTGGAGTGAGGCTTTCTACAATGAGCAGTTCTTC
CDR3 protein: CAWSEAFYNEQFF
V gene: TRBV30
clone size: NA
J gene: TRBJ2-1
D gene: NA

CDR3 DNA: TGCAGTGCTAGGTTAGGGGTTGGCTACGAGCAGTACTTC
CDR3 protein: CSARLGVGYEQYF
V gene: TRBV20-1
clone size: many
J gene: TRBJ2-7
D gene: NA

CDR3 DNA: TGCAGCGCCGGAGGGGGGGTAGGGTCCAATCAGCCCCAGCATTTT
CDR3 protein: CSAGGGVGSNQPQHF
V gene: TRBV29-1
clone size: many
J gene: TRBJ1-5
D gene: NA

CDR3 DNA: TGCGCCAGCAGCTCGCAAACCTACGGGGTTTCTGAAGCTTTCTTT
CDR3 protein: CASSSQTYGVSEAFF
V gene: TRBV5-1
clone size: few
J gene: TRBJ1-1
D gene: NA

CDR3 DNA: TGCGCCAGCATTCCCGGGACAGGGTTCGACGGTGAGCAGTTCTTC
CDR3 protein: CASIPGTGFDGEQFF
V gene: TRBV5-1
clone size: many
J gene: TRBJ2-1
D gene: TRBD1

CDR3 DNA: TGTGCCAGCAGCTTAGGGGTAGGACAGGGAGGCTATGGCTACACCTTC
CDR3 protein: CASSLGVGQGGYGYTF
V gene: TRBV13
clone size: few
J gene: TRBJ1-2
D gene: TRBD1

CDR3 DNA: TGTGCCAGCAGATTACAGGGAGGCTTTTCCGGCTACACCTTC
CDR3 protein: CASRLQGGFSGYTF
V gene: TRBV6-5
clone size: many
J gene: TRBJ1-2
D gene: NA

CDR3 DNA: TGTGCCAGCAGCGTTCGAGGACAGGGTGCTCTGGCAGATGGCTACACCTTC
CDR3 protein: CASSVRGQGALADGYTF
V gene: TRBV9
clone size: NA
J gene: TRBJ1-2
D gene: TRBD1

CDR3 DNA: TGTGCCAGCAGCTTGTCAGGCAGGGGAGATGCTGAGGGCTACACCTTC
CDR3 protein: CASSLSGRGDAEGYTF
V gene: TRBV7-2
clone size: many
J gene: TRBJ1-2
D gene: NA

CDR3 DNA: TGTGCCAGCAGTCCGGGACAGGGGGAGAACACTGAAGCTTTCTTT
CDR3 protein: CASSPGQGENTEAFF
V gene: TRBV7-3
clone size: few
J gene: TRBJ1-1
D gene: TRBD1

CDR3 DNA: TGTGCCAGCAGCCAAGCATCCTGGAACACTGAAGCTTTCTTT
CDR3 protein: CASSQASWNTEAFF
V gene: TRBV14
clone size: few
J gene: TRBJ1-1
D gene: NA

CDR3 DNA: TGTGCCAGCAGCGCACAGGGGGCTTGGTATGGCTACACCTTC
CDR3 protein: CASSAQGAWYGYTF
V gene: TRBV9
clone size: few
J gene: TRBJ1-2
D gene: TRBD1

CDR3 DNA: TGTGCCAGCAGCTTCGGCGGACCCTACGAGCAGTACTTC
CDR3 protein: CASSFGGPYEQYF
V gene: TRBV13
clone size: many
J gene: TRBJ2-7
D gene: NA

CDR3 DNA: TGCAGTGCTAGAGACTCACAGGGGAGTCAGCCCCAGCATTTT
CDR3 protein: CSARDSQGSQPQHF
V gene: TRBV20-1
clone size: NA
J gene: TRBJ1-5
D gene: TRBD1

CDR3 DNA: TGTGCCAGCACCCCCGTGGGGGCGGGCAATTCACCCCTCCACTTT
CDR3 protein: CASTPVGAGNSPLHF
V gene: TRBV12-3/TRBV12-4
clone size: many
J gene: TRBJ1-6
D gene: NA

CDR3 DNA: TGCAGTGCCCAGGGGGACAAGGGGGACCCCTATGGCTACACCTTC
CDR3 protein: CSAQGDKGDPYGYTF
V gene: TRBV20-1
clone size: few
J gene: TRBJ1-2
D gene: TRBD1

CDR3 DNA: TGTGCCAGCAGCAGACTCGGCTCTGGGGCCAACGTCCTGACTTTC
CDR3 protein: CASSRLGSGANVLTF
V gene: TRBV6-1
clone size: NA
J gene: TRBJ2-6
D gene: NA

CDR3 DNA: TGCGCCAGCAGCCAAGATACCGCCCCTGAAGCTTTCTTT
CDR3 protein: CASSQDTAPEAFF
V gene: TRBV4-1
clone size: many
J gene: TRBJ1-1
D gene: NA

CDR3 DNA: TGTGCCAGCAGTTACTATGGGGGAATGAACACTGAAGCTTTCTTT
CDR3 protein: CASSYYGGMNTEAFF
V gene: TRBV6-6
clone size: NA
J gene: TRBJ1-1
D gene: NA

CDR3 DNA: TGCAGTGCTAGAGGAGGGGGCAAAATTAGCACTGAAGCTTTCTTT
CDR3 protein: CSARGGGKISTEAFF
V gene: TRBV20-1
clone size: NA
J gene: TRBJ1-1
D gene: TRBD1

CDR3 DNA: TGTGCCTGCTATGCCATCCTTGAAGCTTTCTTT
CDR3 protein: CACYAILEAFF
V gene: TRBV30
clone size: many
J gene: TRBJ1-1
D gene: NA